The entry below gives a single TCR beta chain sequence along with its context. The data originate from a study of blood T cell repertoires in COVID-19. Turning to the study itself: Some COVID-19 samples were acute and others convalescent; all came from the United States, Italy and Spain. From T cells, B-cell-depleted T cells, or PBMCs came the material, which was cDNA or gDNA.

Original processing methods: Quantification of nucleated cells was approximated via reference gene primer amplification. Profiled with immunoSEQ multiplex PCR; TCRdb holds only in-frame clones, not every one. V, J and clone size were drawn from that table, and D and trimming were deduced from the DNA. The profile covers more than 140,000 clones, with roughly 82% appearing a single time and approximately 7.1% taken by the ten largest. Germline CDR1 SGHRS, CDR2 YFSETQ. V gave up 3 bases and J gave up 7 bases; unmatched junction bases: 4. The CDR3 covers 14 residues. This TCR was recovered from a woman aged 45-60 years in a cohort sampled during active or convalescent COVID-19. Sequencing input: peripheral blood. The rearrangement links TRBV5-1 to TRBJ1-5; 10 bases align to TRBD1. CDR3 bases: TGCGCCAGCAGCTCCGGACAGGGGGGCCAGCCCCAGCATTTT. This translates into CASSSGQGGQPQHF.